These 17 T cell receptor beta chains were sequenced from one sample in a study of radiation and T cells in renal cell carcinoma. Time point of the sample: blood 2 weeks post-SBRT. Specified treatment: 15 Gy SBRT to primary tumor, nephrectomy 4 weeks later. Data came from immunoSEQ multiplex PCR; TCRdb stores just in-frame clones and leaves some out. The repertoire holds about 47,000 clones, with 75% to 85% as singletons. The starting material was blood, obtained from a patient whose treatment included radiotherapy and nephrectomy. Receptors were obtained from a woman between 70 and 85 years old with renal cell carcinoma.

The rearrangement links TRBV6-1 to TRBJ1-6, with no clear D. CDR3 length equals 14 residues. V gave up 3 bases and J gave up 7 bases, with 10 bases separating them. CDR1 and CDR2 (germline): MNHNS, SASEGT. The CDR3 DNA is TGTGCCAGCAGTGAGGGTAAGGGCAATTCACCCCTCCACTTT. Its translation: CASSEGKGNSPLHF.

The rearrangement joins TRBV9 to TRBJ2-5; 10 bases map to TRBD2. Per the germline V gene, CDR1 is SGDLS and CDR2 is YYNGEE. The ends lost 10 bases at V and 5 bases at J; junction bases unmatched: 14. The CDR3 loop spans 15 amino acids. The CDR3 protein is CAPRGASGSYETQYF. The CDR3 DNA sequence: TGTGCCCCCAGAGGAGCTAGCGGGAGTTACGAGACCCAGTACTTC.

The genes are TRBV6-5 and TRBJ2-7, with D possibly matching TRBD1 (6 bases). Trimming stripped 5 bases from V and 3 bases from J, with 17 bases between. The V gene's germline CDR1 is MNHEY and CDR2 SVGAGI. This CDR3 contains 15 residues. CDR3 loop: CASSPDRGGGYEQYF. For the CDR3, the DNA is TGTGCCAGCAGTCCGGACCGTGGGGGCGGCTACGAGCAGTACTTC.

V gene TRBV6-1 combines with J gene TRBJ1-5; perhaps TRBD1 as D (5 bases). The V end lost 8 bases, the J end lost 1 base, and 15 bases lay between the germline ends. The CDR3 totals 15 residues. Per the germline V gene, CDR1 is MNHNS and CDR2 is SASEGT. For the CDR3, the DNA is TGTGCCAGCCACCCTTCGGGGGACAGCAATCAGCCCCAGCATTTT. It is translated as CASHPSGDSNQPQHF.

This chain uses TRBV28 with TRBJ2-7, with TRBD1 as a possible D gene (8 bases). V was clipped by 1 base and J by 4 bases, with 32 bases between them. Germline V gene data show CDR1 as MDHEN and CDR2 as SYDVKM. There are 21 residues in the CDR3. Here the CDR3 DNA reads TGTGCCAGCAGTTTATTCCTTGGACAGGGAGGGATCAGATACGGAGCGTACGAGCAGTACTTC. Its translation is CASSLFLGQGGIRYGAYEQYF.

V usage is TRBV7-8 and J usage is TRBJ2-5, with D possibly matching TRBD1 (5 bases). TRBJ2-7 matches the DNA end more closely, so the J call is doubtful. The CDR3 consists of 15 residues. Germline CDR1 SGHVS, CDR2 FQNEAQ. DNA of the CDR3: TGTGCCAGCAGACCGAACAGGTCTTCTTTCTACGAGCAGTACTTC. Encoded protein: CASRPNRSSFYEQYF.

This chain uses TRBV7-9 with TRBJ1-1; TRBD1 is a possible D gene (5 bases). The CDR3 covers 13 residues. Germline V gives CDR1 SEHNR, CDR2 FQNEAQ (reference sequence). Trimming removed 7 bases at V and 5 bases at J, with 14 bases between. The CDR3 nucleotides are TGTGCCAGCACCACGGGGGGATGGACTGAAGCTTTCTTT. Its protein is CASTTGGWTEAFF.

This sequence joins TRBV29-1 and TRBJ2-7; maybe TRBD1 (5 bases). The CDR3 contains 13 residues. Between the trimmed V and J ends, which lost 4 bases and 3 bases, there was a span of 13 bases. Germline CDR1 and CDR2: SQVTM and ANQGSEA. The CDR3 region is CSVVATVNYEQYF. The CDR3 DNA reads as TGCAGCGTTGTCGCGACAGTGAACTACGAGCAGTACTTC.

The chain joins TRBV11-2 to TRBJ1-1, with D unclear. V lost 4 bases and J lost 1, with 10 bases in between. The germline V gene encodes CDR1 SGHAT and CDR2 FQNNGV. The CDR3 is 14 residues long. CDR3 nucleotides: TGTGCCAGCAGCTCCCTAACAGAGAACACTGAAGCTTTCTTT. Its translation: CASSSLTENTEAFF.

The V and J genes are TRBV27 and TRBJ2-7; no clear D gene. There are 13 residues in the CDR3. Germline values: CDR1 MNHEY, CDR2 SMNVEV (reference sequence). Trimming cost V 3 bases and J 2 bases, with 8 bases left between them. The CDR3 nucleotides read TGTGCCAGCAGTTTGCGCAATCCCTACGAGCAGTACTTC. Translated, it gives CASSLRNPYEQYF.

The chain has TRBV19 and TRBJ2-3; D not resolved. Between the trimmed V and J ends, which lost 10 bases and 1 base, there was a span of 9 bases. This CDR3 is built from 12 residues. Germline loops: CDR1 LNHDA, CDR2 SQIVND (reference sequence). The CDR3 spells CATRQGTDTQYF. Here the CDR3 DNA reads TGTGCCACTCGGCAGGGCACAGATACGCAGTATTTT. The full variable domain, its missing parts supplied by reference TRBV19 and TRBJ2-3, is DGGITQSPKYLFRKEGQNVTLSCEQNLNHDAMYWYRQDPGQGLRLIYYSQIVNDFQKGDIAEGYSVSREKKESFPLTVTSAQKNPTAFYLCATRQGTDTQYFGPGTRLTVL.

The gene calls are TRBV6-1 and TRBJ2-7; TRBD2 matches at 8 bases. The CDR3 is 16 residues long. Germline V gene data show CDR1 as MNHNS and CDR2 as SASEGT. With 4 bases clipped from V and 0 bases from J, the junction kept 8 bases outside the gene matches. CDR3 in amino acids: CASSATSGASSYEQYF. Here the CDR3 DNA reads TGTGCCAGCAGTGCCACTAGCGGAGCAAGCTCCTACGAGCAGTACTTC.

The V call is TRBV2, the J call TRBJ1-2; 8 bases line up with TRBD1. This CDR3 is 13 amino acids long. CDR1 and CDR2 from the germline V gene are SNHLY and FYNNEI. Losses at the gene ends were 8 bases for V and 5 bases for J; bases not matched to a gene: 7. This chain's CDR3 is CASADRVGYGYTF. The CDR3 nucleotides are TGTGCCAGCGCGGACAGGGTGGGGTATGGCTACACCTTC.

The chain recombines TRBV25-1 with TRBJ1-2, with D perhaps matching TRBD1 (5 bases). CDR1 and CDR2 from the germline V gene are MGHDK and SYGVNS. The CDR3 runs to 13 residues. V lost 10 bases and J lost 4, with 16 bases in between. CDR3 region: CATEDTFGYGYTF. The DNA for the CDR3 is TGTGCCACCGAGGACACCTTTGGCTATGGCTACACCTTC.

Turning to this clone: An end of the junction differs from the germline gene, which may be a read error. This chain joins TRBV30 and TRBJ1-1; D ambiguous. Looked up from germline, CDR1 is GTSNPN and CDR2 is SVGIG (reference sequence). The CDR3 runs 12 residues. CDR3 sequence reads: CAGRASNTEAFF. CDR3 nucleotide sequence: TGTGCCGGGAGGGCCTCGAACACTGAAGCTTTCTTT.

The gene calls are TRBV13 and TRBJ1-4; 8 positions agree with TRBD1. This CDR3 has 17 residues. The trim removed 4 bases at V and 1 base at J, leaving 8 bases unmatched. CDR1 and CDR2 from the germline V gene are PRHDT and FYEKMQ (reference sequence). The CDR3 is CASSSDRGGGTNEKLFF. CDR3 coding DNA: TGTGCCAGCAGCTCCGACAGGGGTGGAGGAACTAATGAAAAACTGTTTTTT.

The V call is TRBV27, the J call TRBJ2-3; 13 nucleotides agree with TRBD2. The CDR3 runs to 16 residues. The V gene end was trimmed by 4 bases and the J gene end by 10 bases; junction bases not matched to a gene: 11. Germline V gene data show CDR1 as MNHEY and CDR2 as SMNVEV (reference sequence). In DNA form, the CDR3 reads TGTGCCAGCAGTTCGGGACTAGCGGGACCCTGGGAGCCGCAGTATTTT. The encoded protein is CASSSGLAGPWEPQYF.